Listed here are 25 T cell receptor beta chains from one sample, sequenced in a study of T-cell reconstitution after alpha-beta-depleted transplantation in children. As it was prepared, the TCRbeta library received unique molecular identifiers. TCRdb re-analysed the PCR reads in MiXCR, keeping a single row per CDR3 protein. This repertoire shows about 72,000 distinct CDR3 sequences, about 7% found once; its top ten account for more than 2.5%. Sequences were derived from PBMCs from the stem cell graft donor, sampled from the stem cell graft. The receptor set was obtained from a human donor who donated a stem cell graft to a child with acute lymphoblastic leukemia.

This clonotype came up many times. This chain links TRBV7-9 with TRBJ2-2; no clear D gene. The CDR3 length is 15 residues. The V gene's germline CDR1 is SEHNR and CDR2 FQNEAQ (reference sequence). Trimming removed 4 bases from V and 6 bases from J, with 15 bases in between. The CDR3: CASSSPFESAGELFF. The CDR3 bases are TGTGCCAGCAGCTCCCCTTTCGAAAGCGCCGGGGAGCTGTTTTTT.

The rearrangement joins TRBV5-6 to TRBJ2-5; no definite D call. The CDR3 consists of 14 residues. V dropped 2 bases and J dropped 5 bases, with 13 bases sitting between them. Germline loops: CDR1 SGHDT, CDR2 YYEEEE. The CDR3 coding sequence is TGTGCCAGCAGCTTTCCTAGGGTTCAGGAGACCCAGTACTTC. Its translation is CASSFPRVQETQYF. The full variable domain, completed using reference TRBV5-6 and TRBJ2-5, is DAGVTQSPTHLIKTRGQQVTLRCSPKSGHDTVSWYQQALGQGPQFIFQYYEEEERQRGNFPDRFSGHQFPNYSSELNVNALLLGDSALYLCASSFPRVQETQYFGPGTRLLVL.

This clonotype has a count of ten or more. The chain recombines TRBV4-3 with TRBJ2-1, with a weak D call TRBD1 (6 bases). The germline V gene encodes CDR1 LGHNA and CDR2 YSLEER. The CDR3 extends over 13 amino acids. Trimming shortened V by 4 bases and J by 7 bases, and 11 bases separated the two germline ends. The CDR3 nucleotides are TGCGCCAGCAGCCCACTAAGGGGGAATGAGCAGTTCTTC. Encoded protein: CASSPLRGNEQFF.

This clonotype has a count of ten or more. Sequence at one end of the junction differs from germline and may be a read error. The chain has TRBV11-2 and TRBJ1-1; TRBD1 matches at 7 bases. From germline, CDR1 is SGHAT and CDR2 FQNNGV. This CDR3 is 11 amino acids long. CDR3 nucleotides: TGTGCCAGCAGCCGAGACAGGGATCTTCTCTTT. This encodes CASSRDRDLLF.

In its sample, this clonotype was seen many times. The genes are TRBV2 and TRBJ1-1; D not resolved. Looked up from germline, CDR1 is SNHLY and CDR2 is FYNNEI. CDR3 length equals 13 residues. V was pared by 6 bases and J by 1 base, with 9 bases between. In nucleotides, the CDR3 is TGTGCCAGCAGAGGGTTCCCGAACACTGAAGCTTTCTTT. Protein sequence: CASRGFPNTEAFF.

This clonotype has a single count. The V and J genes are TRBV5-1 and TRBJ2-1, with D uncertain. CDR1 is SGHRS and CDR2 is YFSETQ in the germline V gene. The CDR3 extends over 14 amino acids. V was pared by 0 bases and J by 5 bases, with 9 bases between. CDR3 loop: CASSLAAGNNEQFF. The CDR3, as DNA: TGCGCCAGCAGCTTGGCGGCAGGCAACAATGAGCAGTTCTTC. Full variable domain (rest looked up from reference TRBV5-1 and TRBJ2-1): KAGVTQTPRYLIKTRGQQVTLSCSPISGHRSVSWYQQTPGQGLQFLFEYFSETQRNKGNFPGRFSGRQFSNSRSEMNVSTLELGDSALYLCASSLAAGNNEQFFGPGTRLTVL.

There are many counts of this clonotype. The DNA of the CDR3 is TGTGCCAGCAGTTTGTGGGGGGGGGCAACACAAGAGACCCAGTACTTC. Its protein is CASSLWGGATQETQYF. J is TRBJ2-5 and V is TRBV12-3 or TRBV12-4, with D possibly TRBD2 on 7 matching bases. The CDR3 is 16 amino acids. V was pared by 3 bases and J by 2 bases, with 16 bases between.

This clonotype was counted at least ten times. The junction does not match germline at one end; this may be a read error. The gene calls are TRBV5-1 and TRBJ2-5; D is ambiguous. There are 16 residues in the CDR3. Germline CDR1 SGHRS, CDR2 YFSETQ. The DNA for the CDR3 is TGCGCCAGCATCTTGCAGTTGTTTGGGTCGCGGGAGACCCAGTACTTC. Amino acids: CASILQLFGSRETQYF.

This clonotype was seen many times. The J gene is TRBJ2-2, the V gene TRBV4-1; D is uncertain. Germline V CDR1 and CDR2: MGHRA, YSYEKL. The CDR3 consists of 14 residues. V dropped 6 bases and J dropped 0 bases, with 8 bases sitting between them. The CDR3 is CASSSPSNTGELFF. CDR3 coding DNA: TGCGCCAGCAGTTCCCCTTCGAACACCGGGGAGCTGTTTTTT.

The CDR3 is CASSIRQGTTDTQYF. The CDR3 coding sequence is TGTGCCAGCAGCATTAGACAGGGGACGACAGATACGCAGTATTTT. V gene TRBV11-3 combines with J gene TRBJ2-3; 8 positions match TRBD1. Germline values: CDR1 SGHNT, CDR2 YENEEA. The CDR3 has 15 amino acids. The J segment lost 3 bases and the V segment lost 5 bases, leaving 7 bases of the junction unmatched.

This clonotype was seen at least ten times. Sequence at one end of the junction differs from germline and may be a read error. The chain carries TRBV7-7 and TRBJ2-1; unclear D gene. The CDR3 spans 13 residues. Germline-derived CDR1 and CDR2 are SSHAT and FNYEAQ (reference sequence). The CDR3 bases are TGTGCTAGCAGCCGCAGCTCCTACAATGAGCAGTTCTTC. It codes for CASSRSSYNEQFF.

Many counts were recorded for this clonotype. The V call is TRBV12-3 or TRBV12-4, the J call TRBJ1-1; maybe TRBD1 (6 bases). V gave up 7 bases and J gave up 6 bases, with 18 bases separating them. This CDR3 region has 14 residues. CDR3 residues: CASIPDRSLPEAFF. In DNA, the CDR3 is TGTGCCAGCATCCCCGACAGGTCACTCCCTGAAGCTTTCTTT.

The CDR3 sequence is CASSSLARGKDTQYF. CDR3 bases: TGTGCCAGCAGCTCACTAGCGAGGGGGAAAGATACGCAGTATTTT. V and J are TRBV7-8 and TRBJ2-3; D perhaps matches TRBD2 (7 bases). The germline V and J ends were trimmed by 4 bases and 5 bases, with 16 bases remaining between them. Germline assignment: CDR1 SGHVS and CDR2 FQNEAQ. This CDR3 is built from 15 residues.

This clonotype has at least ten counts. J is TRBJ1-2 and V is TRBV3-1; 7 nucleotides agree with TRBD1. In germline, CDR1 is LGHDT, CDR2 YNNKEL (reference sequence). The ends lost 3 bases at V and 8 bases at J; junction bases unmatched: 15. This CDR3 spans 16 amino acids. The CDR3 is CASSHLTLTGKDGYTF. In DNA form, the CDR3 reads TGTGCCAGCAGCCATCTGACCCTGACAGGGAAGGACGGCTACACCTTC.

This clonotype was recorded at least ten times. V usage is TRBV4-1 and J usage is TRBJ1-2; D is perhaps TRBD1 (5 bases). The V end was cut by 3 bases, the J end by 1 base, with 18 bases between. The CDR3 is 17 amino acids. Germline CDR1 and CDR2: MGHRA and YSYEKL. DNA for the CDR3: TGCGCCAGCAGCCACTCCGCCCGGGGCAGGGTTAACTATGGCTACACCTTC. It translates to CASSHSARGRVNYGYTF.

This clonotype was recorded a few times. This chain's CDR3 is CASSSTGVYYGYTF. The DNA for the CDR3 is TGTGCCAGCAGTTCGACAGGGGTCTACTATGGCTACACCTTC. This chain joins TRBV6-5 and TRBJ1-2; 8 bases are shared with TRBD1. This CDR3 is built from 14 residues. Germline-derived CDR1 and CDR2 are MNHEY and SVGAGI. J gave up 3 bases and V 4 bases, and 4 bases lay outside the gene matches.

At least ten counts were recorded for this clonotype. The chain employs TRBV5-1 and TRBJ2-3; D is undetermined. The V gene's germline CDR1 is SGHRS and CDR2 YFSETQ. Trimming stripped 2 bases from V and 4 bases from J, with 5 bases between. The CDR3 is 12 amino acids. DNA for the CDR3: TGCGCCAGCAGCTTTATCTCAGATACGCAGTATTTT. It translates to CASSFISDTQYF.

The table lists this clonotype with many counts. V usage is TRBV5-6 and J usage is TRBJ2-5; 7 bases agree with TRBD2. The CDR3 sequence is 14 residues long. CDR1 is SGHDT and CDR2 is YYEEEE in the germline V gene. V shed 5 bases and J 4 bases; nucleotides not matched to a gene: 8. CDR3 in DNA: TGTGCCAGCAGGGCGAGCGGGGAGGGAGAGACCCAGTACTTC. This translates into CASRASGEGETQYF.

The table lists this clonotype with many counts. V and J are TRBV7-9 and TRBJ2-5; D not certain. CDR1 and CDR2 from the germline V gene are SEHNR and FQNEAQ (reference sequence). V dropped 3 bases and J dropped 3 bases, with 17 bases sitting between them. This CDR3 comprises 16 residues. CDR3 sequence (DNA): TGTGCCAGCAGCTTTATGGAGAGAAGAGGAAAAGAGACCCAGTACTTC. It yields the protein CASSFMERRGKETQYF.

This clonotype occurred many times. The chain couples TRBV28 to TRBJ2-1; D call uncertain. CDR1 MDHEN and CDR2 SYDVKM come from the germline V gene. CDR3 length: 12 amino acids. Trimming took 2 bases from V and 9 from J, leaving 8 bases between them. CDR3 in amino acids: CASSLRLSEQFF. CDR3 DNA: TGTGCCAGCAGTTTACGCCTAAGTGAGCAGTTCTTC. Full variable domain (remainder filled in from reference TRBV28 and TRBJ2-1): DVKVTQSSRYLVKRTGEKVFLECVQDMDHENMFWYRQDPGLGLRLIYFSYDVKMKEKGDIPEGYSVSREKKERFSLILESASTNQTSMYLCASSLRLSEQFFGPGTRLTVL.

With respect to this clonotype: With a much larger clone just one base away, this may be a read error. CDR3 loop: CASCQGPSGGAAGTQYF. In DNA form, the CDR3 reads TGTGCCAGCTGCCAAGGACCTAGCGGGGGGGCGGCGGGGACCCAGTACTTC. The chain combines TRBV3-1 with TRBJ2-5; 12 bases are a match to TRBD2. The CDR3 has 17 residues. Germline V lookup: CDR1 LGHDT, CDR2 YNNKEL (reference sequence).

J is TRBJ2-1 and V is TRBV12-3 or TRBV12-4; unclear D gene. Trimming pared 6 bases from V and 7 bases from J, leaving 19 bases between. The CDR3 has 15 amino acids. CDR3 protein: CASRPTTPSRNEQFF. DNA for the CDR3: TGTGCCAGCAGACCGACAACCCCGTCGCGGAATGAGCAGTTCTTC.

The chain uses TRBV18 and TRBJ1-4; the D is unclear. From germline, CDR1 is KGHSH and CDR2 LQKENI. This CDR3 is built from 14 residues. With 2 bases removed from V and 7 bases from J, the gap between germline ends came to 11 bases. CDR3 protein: CASSPRDKGEKLFF. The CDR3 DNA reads TGTGCCAGCTCACCAAGGGATAAGGGTGAAAAACTGTTTTTT.

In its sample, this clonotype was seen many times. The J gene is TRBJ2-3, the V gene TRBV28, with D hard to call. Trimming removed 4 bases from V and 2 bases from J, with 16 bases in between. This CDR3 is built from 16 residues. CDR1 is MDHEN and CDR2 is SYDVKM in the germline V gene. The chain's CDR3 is CASSSRAPLYTDTQYF. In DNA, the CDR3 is TGTGCCAGCAGTTCCCGTGCACCTTTGTACACAGATACGCAGTATTTT. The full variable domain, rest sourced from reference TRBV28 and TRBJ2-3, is DVKVTQSSRYLVKRTGEKVFLECVQDMDHENMFWYRQDPGLGLRLIYFSYDVKMKEKGDIPEGYSVSREKKERFSLILESASTNQTSMYLCASSSRAPLYTDTQYFGPGTRLTVL.

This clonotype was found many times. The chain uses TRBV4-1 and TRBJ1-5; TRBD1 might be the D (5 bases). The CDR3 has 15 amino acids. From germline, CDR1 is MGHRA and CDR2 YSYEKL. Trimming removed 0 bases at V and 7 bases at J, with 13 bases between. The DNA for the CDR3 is TGCGCCAGCAGCCAAGATAAGCAGGGCGAGCAGCCCCAGCATTTT. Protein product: CASSQDKQGEQPQHF.